The source of this TCR beta chain is a study of identical twins. General study findings and limits: Zero-insertion findings could be partly confounded by invariant cells (MAIT and iNKT cells).

CDR1 is DFQATT and CDR2 is SNEGSKA in the germline V gene (reference sequence). This CDR3 spans 13 amino acids. Deletions cut 7 bases from V and 4 bases from J, with 15 bases between. Template switching added a universal primer binding site, and final cDNA carried unique molecular identifiers. Using its own MiXCR run on the 5' RACE reads, TCRdb lists one record per CDR3 protein. The sample yields 450,000 or so distinct CDR3 sequences, 15% to 20% seen once. In this sample, this clonotype turned up many times. The target antigen is unknown. This TCR came from a man between 50 and 59 years old in good health. Sequenced sample: naive T cells sorted from blood. The chain combines TRBV20-1 with TRBJ2-3; the D gene is possibly TRBD1 (6 bases). For the CDR3, the DNA is TGCAGTGTTCAACAGGGCGGATCAGATACGCAGTATTTT. It specifies CSVQQGGSDTQYF.